This TCR beta chain was observed in a study of T cells in localized non-small cell lung cancer. Study-wide results and caveats: Exceeding tumor, uninvolved adjacent lung had the highest T cell clonality. The study detected a median approximately 57 of the top 100 tumor clones in adjacent lung. Greater blood T cell density accompanied longer overall survival. Analysis by sequencing included only one tumor region, so heterogeneity remains possible.

This clone has only one observation. The target antigen is unknown. The method was immunoSEQ multiplex PCR; TCRdb's version includes in-frame clones alone and lacks a portion of them. The sample lists 26,000 or so clones, roughly 90% occurring once. The CDR3 has 13 residues. Germline-derived CDR1 and CDR2 are GTSNPN and SVGIG (reference sequence). V was trimmed by 1 base and J by 2 bases, leaving 8 bases between them. The origin of this receptor is a female donor aged 60 or older with stage I lung adenocarcinoma. The chain recombines TRBV30 with TRBJ1-2; no definite D call. The starting material was peripheral blood, obtained before any cancer treatment. In DNA form, the CDR3 reads TGTGCCTGGAGTGCAGGACTAAACTATGGCTACACCTTC. Translated, it gives CAWSAGLNYGYTF.